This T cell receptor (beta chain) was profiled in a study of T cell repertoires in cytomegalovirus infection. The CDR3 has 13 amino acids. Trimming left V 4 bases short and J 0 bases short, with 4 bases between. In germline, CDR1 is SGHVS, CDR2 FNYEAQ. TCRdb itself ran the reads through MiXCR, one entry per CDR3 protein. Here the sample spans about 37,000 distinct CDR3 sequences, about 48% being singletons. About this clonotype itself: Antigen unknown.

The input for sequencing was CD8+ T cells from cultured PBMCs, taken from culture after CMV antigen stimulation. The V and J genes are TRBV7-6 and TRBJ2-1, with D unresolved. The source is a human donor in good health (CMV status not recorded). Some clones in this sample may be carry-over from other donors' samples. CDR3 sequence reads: CASSSASYNEQFF. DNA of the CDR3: TGTGCCAGCAGCTCGGCCTCCTACAATGAGCAGTTCTTC.